The 21 T cell receptor beta chains below come from one sample, sequenced in a study of cytomegalovirus exposure and HLA in healthy donors. The PCR used 60 Vbeta and 13 Jbeta primers. The protocol was immunoSEQ multiplex PCR, while the TCRdb copy is restricted to in-frame clones and leaves out a portion. The sample records fewer than 200,000 clones, around 80% being singletons. Sequenced material: PBMCs. All receptors come from a woman aged 45 to 65 in good health and CMV-seropositive.

This clone appeared a single time. The chain links TRBV6-1 to TRBJ1-2; possible D gene TRBD1, 6 bases. Trimming removed 4 bases from V and 3 bases from J, with 12 bases in between. This CDR3 contains 14 residues. Per germline, CDR1 MNHNS and CDR2 SASEGT. DNA of the CDR3: TGTGCCAGCAGTGCAAGGACAGCGGACTATGGCTACACCTTC. Its protein is CASSARTADYGYTF.

This chain links TRBV5-1 with TRBJ2-5, with 7 bases lining up with TRBD1. CDR1 is SGHRS, CDR2 YFSETQ, per germline. The CDR3 spans 19 residues. J was trimmed by 1 base and V by 2 bases; bases with no gene match: 17. CDR3 sequence reads: CASSFRRATPRGTQETQYF. The CDR3 coding sequence is TGCGCCAGCAGCTTCCGTCGGGCGACACCCAGGGGGACCCAAGAGACCCAGTACTTC.

The V call is TRBV7-2, the J call TRBJ1-5; D is possibly TRBD1 (6 bases). There are 15 residues in the CDR3. Trimming left V 1 base short and J 7 bases short, with 14 bases between. In germline, CDR1 is SGHTA, CDR2 FQGNSA. The CDR3 DNA sequence: TGTGCCAGCAGCTTAGACAGGGCCATGGGGCAGCCCCAGCATTTT. It translates to CASSLDRAMGQPQHF.

V gene TRBV28 combines with J gene TRBJ1-4; D ambiguous. The germline CDR1 and CDR2 sequences are MDHEN and SYDVKM. This CDR3 region has 14 residues. V was pared by 6 bases and J by 8 bases, with 16 bases between. CDR3 sequence: CASSSTDLLEKLFF. The CDR3 bases are TGTGCCAGCAGCTCTACAGATCTTCTCGAAAAACTGTTTTTT.

This chain connects TRBV5-4 to TRBJ2-1; 8 nucleotides agree with TRBD2. V dropped 0 bases and J dropped 8; count of bases not matched to a gene: 4. The CDR3 consists of 14 residues. Germline V gene sequence: CDR1 SGHNT, CDR2 YYREEE (reference sequence). CDR3 region: CASSLAGGPYEQFF. The DNA of the CDR3 is TGTGCCAGCAGCTTGGCGGGGGGGCCTTATGAGCAGTTCTTC.

This clone was seen once. The V call is TRBV10-3, the J call TRBJ1-5; TRBD1 is a possible D gene (5 bases). The length of the CDR3 is 19 residues. Trimming left V 2 bases short and J 0 bases short, with 20 bases between. Germline CDR1 ENHRY, CDR2 SYGVKD. The CDR3 spells CAISEVGGAGLDSNQPQHF. CDR3 DNA: TGTGCCATCAGTGAGGTTGGAGGGGCGGGTTTGGATAGCAATCAGCCCCAGCATTTT.

On this clone: The junction shows a germline mismatch at one end, possibly a read error. The chain joins TRBV7-7 to TRBJ2-5; TRBD2 aligns across 7 bases. This CDR3 has 14 amino acids. Looked up from germline, CDR1 is SSHAT and CDR2 is FNYEAQ (reference sequence). CDR3 in amino acids: CASSWGGGEETQYF. The CDR3 region has the DNA TGTGCTAGCAGCTGGGGGGGAGGCGAAGAGACCCAGTACTTC.

This clone is a singleton in its sample. The V call is TRBV9, the J call TRBJ1-2, with TRBD1 as a possible D gene (6 bases). Germline loops: CDR1 SGDLS, CDR2 YYNGEE. This CDR3 is 17 amino acids long. V was shortened by 1 base and J by 3 bases, with 19 bases between the two germline ends. The CDR3 DNA follows: TGTGCCAGCAGCGTATCCGGACAGCCCGGGCAGGACTATGGCTACACCTTC. It is translated as CASSVSGQPGQDYGYTF.

Only a few counts were recorded for this clone. The chain carries TRBV4-2 and TRBJ1-1, with 7 bases matching TRBD1. Germline CDR1 and CDR2: LGHNA and YNFKEQ. V lost 6 bases to trimming and J lost 1 base; unmatched junction nucleotides: 8. The CDR3 sequence is 15 residues long. Here the CDR3 DNA reads TGTGCCAGCAGTCCTAACGCAGGGGGGAACACTGAAGCTTTCTTT. Amino acid sequence: CASSPNAGGNTEAFF.

The chain carries TRBV29-1 and TRBJ2-7, with D perhaps matching TRBD2 (5 bases). The CDR3 extends over 15 amino acids. V dropped 4 bases and J dropped 0 bases, with 16 bases sitting between them. The germline CDR1 and CDR2 sequences are SQVTM and ANQGSEA. CDR3 region: CSVAGARGSSYEQYF. CDR3 nucleotide sequence: TGCAGCGTTGCTGGAGCTCGGGGTAGCTCCTACGAGCAGTACTTC.

V and J are TRBV5-1 and TRBJ2-5, with 12 bases aligning to TRBD2. Looked up from germline, CDR1 is SGHRS and CDR2 is YFSETQ. The CDR3 is 17 residues long. Trimming at V came to 0 bases and at J to 4 bases, leaving 7 bases not matched to a gene. CDR3 DNA sequence: TGCGCCAGCAGCTTGGGACTAGCGGGGGCTTTTGGAGAGACCCAGTACTTC. Encoded protein: CASSLGLAGAFGETQYF.

V usage is TRBV9 and J usage is TRBJ1-5; the match to TRBD1 covers 9 bases. This CDR3 region has 15 residues. Germline V gene sequence: CDR1 SGDLS, CDR2 YYNGEE. The J segment lost 4 bases and the V segment lost 4 bases, leaving 6 bases of the junction unmatched. In DNA form, the CDR3 reads TGTGCCAGCAGCCCCACGGGACAGGGTAATCAGCCCCAGCATTTT. Translating it yields CASSPTGQGNQPQHF.

This sequence joins TRBV5-1 and TRBJ1-4, with D possibly matching TRBD1 (6 bases). Trimming took off 0 bases at V and 8 bases at J, with 8 bases between the two ends. The CDR3 extends over 13 amino acids. CDR1 and CDR2 from the germline V gene are SGHRS and YFSETQ. The CDR3 DNA reads as TGCGCCAGCAGCTTGGGGCAGGGGGAAAAACTGTTTTTT. Its protein product is CASSLGQGEKLFF.

The gene calls are TRBV5-6 and TRBJ2-2, with D maybe TRBD2 (6 bases). The length of the CDR3 is 15 residues. V was pared by 6 bases and J by 5 bases, with 17 bases between. Per germline, CDR1 SGHDT and CDR2 YYEEEE. The CDR3 loop is CASTRLGSVTGELFF. In nucleotides, the CDR3 is TGTGCCAGCACCAGACTAGGGTCTGTGACCGGGGAGCTGTTTTTT. The variable domain in full, with the rest retrieved from reference TRBV5-6 and TRBJ2-2, is DAGVTQSPTHLIKTRGQQVTLRCSPKSGHDTVSWYQQALGQGPQFIFQYYEEEERQRGNFPDRFSGHQFPNYSSELNVNALLLGDSALYLCASTRLGSVTGELFFGEGSRLTVL.

The chain combines TRBV10-3 with TRBJ2-7, with 7 bases that match TRBD1. From germline, CDR1 is ENHRY and CDR2 SYGVKD. The J segment lost 5 bases and the V segment lost 7 bases, leaving 8 bases of the junction unmatched. The CDR3 contains 13 residues. CDR3 in amino acids: CAIKTGTTHEQYF. The CDR3 region has the DNA TGTGCCATCAAGACAGGGACGACGCACGAGCAGTACTTC.

This clone was observed once. The rearrangement links TRBV7-8 to TRBJ2-3; possibly TRBD2 for D (7 bases). With 5 bases removed from V and 1 base from J, the gap between germline ends came to 13 bases. The CDR3 is 15 amino acids. CDR1 is SGHVS, CDR2 FQNEAQ, per germline. DNA of the CDR3: TGTGCCAGCAGCGGGGGGGCGTCGGGCACAGATACGCAGTATTTT. It yields the protein CASSGGASGTDTQYF.

This sequence joins TRBV6-5 and TRBJ1-4; TRBD1 aligns across 7 bases. The CDR3 loop spans 14 amino acids. Germline V lookup: CDR1 MNHEY, CDR2 SVGAGI. V lost 7 bases to trimming and J lost 5 bases; unmatched junction nucleotides: 7. CDR3 in DNA: TGTGCCAGCACCCCAGGGGGGAGAAATGAAAAACTGTTTTTT. It translates to CASTPGGRNEKLFF.

The gene calls are TRBV15 and TRBJ2-1, with 10 bases matching TRBD2. The germline gives CDR1 LNHNV, CDR2 YYDKDF (reference sequence). The CDR3 extends over 21 amino acids. V trimming: 1 base; J trimming: 9 bases; junction bases outside the gene matches: 24. The CDR3 reads CATSRGYGPSGGATPGGEQFF. The CDR3 DNA is TGTGCCACCAGCAGAGGCTATGGTCCTAGCGGGGGTGCTACACCTGGGGGTGAGCAGTTCTTC.

The genes are TRBV10-3 and TRBJ2-3; D is uncertain. V shed 0 bases and J shed 5 bases, with 6 bases lying between them. The CDR3 is 13 residues long. CDR1 ENHRY and CDR2 SYGVKD come from the germline V gene. The CDR3 nucleotides read TGTGCCATCAGTGAGTCGGAGCTAGATACGCAGTATTTT. It translates to CAISESELDTQYF.

The chain is built from TRBV5-1 and TRBJ1-1; 7 bases agree with TRBD1. The germline CDR1 and CDR2 sequences are SGHRS and YFSETQ. Trimming took 0 bases from V and 0 from J; bases not matched to a gene: 8. The CDR3 sequence is 17 residues long. The CDR3 region has the DNA TGCGCCAGCAGCTTGGGGGGCGGGACAGCTATGAACACTGAAGCTTTCTTT. It translates to CASSLGGGTAMNTEAFF.

The chain joins TRBV5-1 to TRBJ2-1; 8 positions match TRBD1. With V trimmed by 4 bases and J by 6 bases, 9 bases remained unmatched. Germline V gives CDR1 SGHRS, CDR2 YFSETQ. The CDR3 contains 15 residues. The CDR3 region is CASSGRDRRLNEQFF. The CDR3 nucleotides are TGCGCCAGCAGCGGCCGGGACAGGCGCCTCAATGAGCAGTTCTTC.